This T cell receptor (beta chain) was recorded in a study of T cells in Graves' hyperthyroidism and ophthalmopathy (dated by TCRdb to between 2018 and 2021). Turning to the overall study: Peripheral blood samples were taken at initial diagnosis, before any treatment was given. In more than 5 Graves' hyperthyroidism patients, the study also compared T-cell repertoires from thyroid tissue with T-cell repertoires from blood. TCR Vbeta CDR3 sequencing of 130 to 150 peripheral blood samples (roughly 41 ophthalmopathy, some 75 hyperthyroidism and about 17 progressor patients) is reported in the paper. Prospective prediction of ophthalmopathy was tested in an independent validation cohort of 18 to 20 hyperthyroidism patients and 15 to 17 patients who later progressed to ophthalmopathy. Following sampling, methimazole starting at 30 mg daily was given to hyperthyroidism patients, and high-dose intravenous methylprednisolone was given to ophthalmopathy patients. The roughly 100 discovery patients were randomly divided into training and test sets at a 7:3 ratio. TCR V-J signatures able to tell the groups apart were searched for in a discovery cohort of 90 to 100 patients, of whom more than 40 had Graves' ophthalmopathy and around 56 had stable Graves' hyperthyroidism.

Findings and caveats that apply to the study as a whole: A model built on a 13 V-J signature distinguished ophthalmopathy from stable hyperthyroidism, reaching around 88% sensitivity and around 81% specificity in cross-validation and 80%/75% in testing. No statistical method was used to set the sample size in advance, and investigators knew the group allocation. Blood samples also contained most of the expanded thyroid clonotypes (frequency above 0.001), which suggests that blood repertoires may reflect thyroid immune responses. In validation, the model predicted progression to ophthalmopathy with 55% to 71% sensitivity and less than 75% specificity, a median of 6.5 months before onset.

The hyperthyroidism patients were between 18 and 65 years old and newly diagnosed, with a disease duration of less than 2 months. The study excluded patients with uncontrolled infections, other autoimmune diseases, pregnancy or lactation. Diagnoses were established on the basis of clinical symptoms, serum thyroxine and TRAb, thyroid ultrasound, and orbital computed tomography. For progressor patients, blood was drawn at the first diagnosis of hyperthyroidism, before any ophthalmopathy symptoms had appeared. PBMCs were isolated from 10 ml of fresh peripheral blood by Ficoll-Paque density gradient centrifugation. Progressor patients were first diagnosed with Graves' hyperthyroidism and then developed ophthalmopathy during follow-up. Trizol reagent was used to extract total RNA, and RNA quality was then checked on an Agilent 2100 Bioanalyzer. Amplification of TCR beta CDR3 regions was carried out from RNA transcripts. The TCR CDR3 was subjected to a first round of RT-PCR using the HTBI primer set and the Qiagen OneStep RT-PCR kit. Libraries were constructed in a second round of multiplex PCR, after which size selection and purification were performed. The libraries were sequenced on an Illumina HiSeq2000 using paired-end 100 bp reads. In the original analysis: SOAPnuke was used to process the raw data, removing reads that contained adapters or uncalled bases, had a mean Phred below 15, or lacked an exact match to the constant primer or identifier. High-quality paired reads were merged with COPE v1.2.5, and unique nucleotide sequences were defined as clonotypes. MiTCR v1.1 was used to align clonotypes to the IMGT TRBV, TRBD and TRBJ reference segments. The analysis was restricted to V-J combinations with a frequency above 0.0001, which together covered just over 98% of the repertoires. The TCS score was defined as the ratio of F50 (clonal expansion) to E x V (chaos), calculated using BLOSUM62-based TCRdist between CDR3 peptides within each V-J. Welch's t-statistics and random forest reduced approximately 520 V-J features to about 13, which were used in a naive Bayes classifier (R e1071). In TCRdb, the public reads were trimmed at Q25 with fastp and aligned with MiXCR, with productive beta chains retained. Each CDR3 protein gets just one entry, which takes the most common genes and DNA from the rows behind it. These V and J calls derive from TCRdb rather than the authors' analysis. For this sample the table gives 600,000 to 850,000 distinct CDR3 sequences, of which over 15% were detected only once. The ten most abundant clones make up over 15% of the sample.

Remarks on this clonotype: Its antigen is not yet known. The sample holds no much larger clone one base away, and base qualities are not on file.

Reading the germline V gene (reference sequence) gives CDR1 LGHDT and CDR2 YNNKEL. The CDR3 contains 16 residues, cysteine and phenylalanine counted. The sequence is cut down to CDR3 DNA, 48 bases in frame from base 1. V and J are truncated by 0 bases and 5 bases respectively, leaving an intervening sequence of 16 bases. This TCR was recovered from a woman between 45 and 65 years old with Graves' hyperthyroidism that later progressed to Graves' ophthalmopathy. Sequenced input: blood. This sequence uses TRBV3-1 and TRBJ1-2; the D segment cannot be called with confidence. The bases are TGTGCCAGCAGCCAAGATCTAGGGCCATTGGGGTATGGCTACACCTTC. Translated, it reads CASSQDLGPLGYGYTF.